The T cell receptor (beta chain) under discussion was sequenced for a study of chemoradiotherapy in HPV16-positive cancers. Study overall: Functional T-cell assays on a couple of HPV16-positive patients' cells defined candidate HPV-specific clones and common TCR motifs.

Per germline, CDR1 SGDLS and CDR2 YYNGEE. V was pared by 4 bases and J by 2 bases, with 7 bases of the junction left unmatched. The CDR3 has 16 residues. Repertoires were sampled repeatedly during chemoradiotherapy. Study-wide results and caveats: In HPV16-positive patients, HPV-responsive T-cell expansion tracked better recurrence-free survival.

The table came from immunoSEQ multiplex PCR; TCRdb's copy has only in-frame clones and leaves some out. The sample contains 3,400 or so clones, over 75% of which appear only once. In the case of this clone: Its antigen is still unknown.

The gene calls are TRBV9 and TRBJ2-1, with TRBD2 matching 9 bases. The clonotype originates from a human donor with HPV-associated anogenital cancer. Specimen: tumor tissue, collected from a patient who underwent chemoradiotherapy. The CDR3 region is CASSFHQREAYNEQFF. In DNA form, the CDR3 reads TGTGCCAGCAGCTTCCATCAGCGGGAGGCCTACAATGAGCAGTTCTTC. The whole variable domain, remainder taken from reference TRBV9 and TRBJ2-1, is DSGVTQTPKHLITATGQRVTLRCSPRSGDLSVYWYQQSLDQGLQFLIQYYNGEERAKGNILERFSAQQFPDLHSELNLSSLELGDSALYFCASSFHQREAYNEQFFGPGTRLTVL.